Listed here are 20 T cell receptor beta chains from one sample, sequenced in a study of Graves' ophthalmopathy and Graves' hyperthyroidism. RNA transcripts provided the template for amplifying TCR beta CDR3 regions. The authors performed first-round RT-PCR with HTBI primers and then a second-round multiplex PCR. Each CDR3 protein is one row after TCRdb ran MiXCR on the multiplex PCR reads. The sample comprises under 350,000 distinct CDR3 sequences, about a sixth of which are singletons, and 9% to 15% rests with the top ten. Sequenced input: peripheral blood. The receptors here all came from an adult man with Graves' ophthalmopathy.

This clonotype was seen at least ten times. The J gene is TRBJ1-2, the V gene TRBV2, with TRBD1 matching 9 bases. Per the germline V gene, CDR1 is SNHLY and CDR2 is FYNNEI. There are 15 residues in the CDR3. With 6 bases clipped from V and 7 bases from J, the junction kept 12 bases outside the gene matches. Written as DNA, the CDR3 is TGTGCCAGCAGGTGGGACAGGGCTGATTTCCGTGGCTACACCTTC. Encoded protein: CASRWDRADFRGYTF.

This clonotype came up many times. The chain uses TRBV12-3 or TRBV12-4 and TRBJ1-5, with D possibly being TRBD1 (6 bases). This CDR3 contains 15 residues. The V and J ends lost 3 bases and 3 bases respectively, with 12 bases between them. The CDR3 DNA reads as TGTGCCAGCAGTTTTCATACAGGGCCCAATCAGCCCCAGCATTTT. Amino acid sequence: CASSFHTGPNQPQHF.

This clonotype was observed many times. V and J are TRBV30 and TRBJ1-5; TRBD1 matches at 8 bases. Germline V CDR1 and CDR2: GTSNPN, SVGIG (reference sequence). This CDR3 comprises 15 residues. Unmatched junction bases numbered 10, after V lost 2 bases and J lost 7 bases. The CDR3 reads CAWSLTPGGLQPQHF. CDR3 sequence (DNA): TGTGCCTGGAGTCTCACCCCAGGGGGCCTCCAGCCCCAGCATTTT.

This clonotype was detected ten times or more. The chain links TRBV4-3 to TRBJ1-1, with unresolved D. From germline, CDR1 is LGHNA and CDR2 YSLEER. This CDR3 region has 15 residues. V was shortened by 0 bases and J by 0 bases, with 8 bases between the two germline ends. CDR3 sequence reads: CASSQDFGVNTEAFF. The CDR3 DNA reads as TGCGCCAGCAGCCAAGACTTTGGGGTGAACACTGAAGCTTTCTTT.

This clonotype was observed many times. The V gene is TRBV29-1, the J gene TRBJ2-5, with TRBD1 as a possible D gene (5 bases). V shed 4 bases and J shed 0 bases, with 9 bases lying between them. Germline loops: CDR1 SQVTM, CDR2 ANQGSEA. CDR3 length: 13 residues. In nucleotides, the CDR3 is TGCAGCGTTGTACAGGCTAACCAAGAGACCCAGTACTTC. Its translation: CSVVQANQETQYF.

This clonotype was recorded at least ten times. The chain employs TRBV20-1 and TRBJ1-1, with D perhaps matching TRBD1 (5 bases). The CDR3 has 15 residues. V lost 2 bases to trimming and J lost 1 base, with 14 bases between them. Per germline, CDR1 DFQATT and CDR2 SNEGSKA (reference sequence). CDR3 in amino acids: CSARIDSLENTEAFF. Here the CDR3 DNA reads TGCAGTGCTAGAATAGACAGCCTAGAGAACACTGAAGCTTTCTTT.

This clonotype was counted ten times or more. V usage is TRBV28 and J usage is TRBJ2-5, with a tentative D call TRBD1 (6 bases). Germline V lookup: CDR1 MDHEN, CDR2 SYDVKM. This CDR3 has 10 residues. Trimming cost V 6 bases and J 10 bases, with 9 bases left between them. The CDR3 region is CASRQGDQYF. As DNA, the CDR3 is TGTGCCAGCAGACAGGGAGACCAGTACTTC.

This clonotype was counted ten times or more. V usage is TRBV27 and J usage is TRBJ2-7; 7 nucleotides align to TRBD1. Germline V gene lookup returns CDR1 MNHEY and CDR2 SMNVEV (reference sequence). The CDR3 totals 13 residues. V lost 4 bases to trimming and J lost 5 bases; unmatched junction nucleotides: 5. The CDR3 nucleotides are TGTGCCAGCAGTTCCTACAGGGGCCACGAGCAGTACTTC. It specifies CASSSYRGHEQYF.

The table lists this clonotype with many counts. V gene TRBV29-1 combines with J gene TRBJ2-7; D unresolved. V gave up 3 bases and J gave up 9 bases, with 9 bases separating them. The CDR3 has 10 residues. CDR1 SQVTM and CDR2 ANQGSEA come from the germline V gene. The CDR3 reads CSVETGRQYF. The CDR3 DNA is TGCAGCGTTGAGACCGGTCGGCAGTACTTC.

Many counts were recorded for this clonotype. This sequence joins TRBV6-5 and TRBJ1-5; D call uncertain. V lost 7 bases and J 9 bases, leaving 16 bases between the germline ends. CDR3 size: 13 residues. Germline V gene data show CDR1 as MNHEY and CDR2 as SVGAGI. CDR3 amino acids: CASNSGRLGPQHF. In DNA, the CDR3 is TGTGCCAGCAACTCTGGCCGGCTCGGGCCCCAGCATTTT.

This clonotype was seen many times. The chain employs TRBV5-1 and TRBJ2-5; TRBD2 matches 10 bases. The germline gives CDR1 SGHRS, CDR2 YFSETQ. The CDR3 runs to 15 residues. V lost 3 bases and J lost 5; bases outside the gene matches: 7. CDR3 loop: CASSWLAGAQETQYF. In nucleotides, the CDR3 is TGCGCCAGCAGCTGGCTAGCGGGAGCTCAGGAGACCCAGTACTTC.

This clonotype was recorded many times. The chain couples TRBV6-1 to TRBJ2-5, with D possibly matching TRBD1 (5 bases). The length of the CDR3 is 16 residues. V lost 2 bases to trimming and J lost 7 bases, with 20 bases between them. Germline lookup yields CDR1 MNHNS and CDR2 SASEGT. As DNA, the CDR3 is TGTGCCAGCAGTGAATGGTCCAGGACACCCCCAAGGACCCAGTACTTC. This encodes CASSEWSRTPPRTQYF.

The table lists this clonotype with many counts. V usage is TRBV10-3 and J usage is TRBJ1-2; tentative D call: TRBD1 (5 bases). Trimming shortened V by 3 bases and J by 0 bases, and 11 bases separated the two germline ends. The germline V gene encodes CDR1 ENHRY and CDR2 SYGVKD. This CDR3 contains 15 residues. The CDR3 region is CAISDGTDTNYGYTF. The CDR3 nucleotides read TGTGCCATCAGTGATGGGACTGATACTAACTATGGCTACACCTTC.

The chain uses TRBV7-2 and TRBJ1-2; D remains ambiguous. Germline V gene lookup returns CDR1 SGHTA and CDR2 FQGNSA. The CDR3 extends over 13 amino acids. Trimming took 1 base from V and 5 from J, leaving 8 bases between them. The CDR3 loop is CASSLEEWYGYTF. DNA of the CDR3: TGTGCCAGCAGCTTAGAAGAGTGGTATGGCTACACCTTC.

There are many counts of this clonotype. The V call is TRBV6-5, the J call TRBJ1-3, with a possible D match to TRBD1 (5 bases). The CDR3 is made up of 13 amino acids. V was clipped by 6 bases and J by 0 bases, with 6 bases between them. CDR1 MNHEY and CDR2 SVGAGI come from the germline V gene. CDR3 protein: CASSRVSGNTIYF. CDR3 in DNA: TGTGCCAGCAGCAGGGTCTCTGGAAACACCATATATTTT.

This clonotype was found many times. The chain is built from TRBV3-1 and TRBJ1-1; 7 bases match TRBD1. V was pared by 4 bases and J by 2 bases, with 10 bases of the junction left unmatched. The CDR3 is 16 amino acids. Germline V CDR1 and CDR2: LGHDT, YNNKEL (reference sequence). CDR3 sequence: CASSPLGRGLNTEAFF. The CDR3 nucleotides read TGTGCCAGCAGCCCCCTGGGAAGGGGGCTAAACACTGAAGCTTTCTTT. Variable domain in full (rest from reference TRBV3-1 and TRBJ1-1): DTAVSQTPKYLVTQMGNDKSIKCEQNLGHDTMYWYKQDSKKFLKIMFSYNNKELIINETVPNRFSPKSPDKAHLNLHINSLELGDSAVYFCASSPLGRGLNTEAFFGQGTRLTVV.

This clonotype was seen repeatedly, ten times or more. The chain couples TRBV18 to TRBJ1-2; D remains unclear. Per the germline V gene, CDR1 is KGHSH and CDR2 is LQKENI. CDR3 length equals 15 residues. Trimming stripped 1 base from V and 8 bases from J, with 17 bases between. The CDR3 region has the DNA TGTGCCAGCTCACCACGGGAAGGGCTTCTTGAAGGCTACACCTTC. It specifies CASSPREGLLEGYTF.

This clonotype was found many times. The rearrangement uses TRBV4-1 and TRBJ1-1; no clear D. The germline V and J ends were trimmed by 0 bases and 10 bases, with 12 bases remaining between them. This CDR3 is 13 amino acids long. Germline V gene sequence: CDR1 MGHRA, CDR2 YSYEKL. The DNA for the CDR3 is TGCGCCAGCAGCCAAGATCGGGCAGGCCCAGCTTTCTTT. Its translation is CASSQDRAGPAFF.

This clonotype was picked up many times. The chain uses TRBV6-2 or TRBV6-3 and TRBJ1-5, with a weak D call TRBD1 (5 bases). Germline CDR1 is MNHEY and CDR2 is SVGEGT. The CDR3 extends over 13 amino acids. Trimming left V 5 bases short and J 11 bases short, with 16 bases between. The CDR3 loop is CASSRPGQGAQHF. The CDR3 DNA reads as TGTGCCAGCAGTCGGCCGGGGCAGGGAGCCCAGCATTTT.

The V call is TRBV6-5, the J call TRBJ1-1, with D perhaps TRBD1 (5 bases). In germline, CDR1 is MNHEY, CDR2 SVGAGI. CDR3 length equals 17 residues. The germline V and J ends were trimmed by 1 base and 0 bases, with 15 bases remaining between them. The DNA for the CDR3 is TGTGCCAGCAGTTACTATGGAAAACTGGGGGTGAACACTGAAGCTTTCTTT. Translated: CASSYYGKLGVNTEAFF.